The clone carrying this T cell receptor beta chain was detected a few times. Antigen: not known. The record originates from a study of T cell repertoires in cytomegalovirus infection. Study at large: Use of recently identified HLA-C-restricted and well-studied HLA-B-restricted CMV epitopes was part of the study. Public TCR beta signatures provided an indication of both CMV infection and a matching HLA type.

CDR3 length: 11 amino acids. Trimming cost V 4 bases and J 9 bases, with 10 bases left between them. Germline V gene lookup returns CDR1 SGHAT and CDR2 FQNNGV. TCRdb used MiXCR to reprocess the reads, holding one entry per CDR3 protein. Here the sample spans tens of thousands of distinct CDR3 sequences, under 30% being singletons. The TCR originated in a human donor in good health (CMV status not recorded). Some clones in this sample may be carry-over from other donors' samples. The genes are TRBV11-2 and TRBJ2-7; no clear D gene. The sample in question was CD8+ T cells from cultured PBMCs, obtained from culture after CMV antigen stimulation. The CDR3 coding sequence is TGTGCCAGCAGCTCGGGCCTCCCGCAGTACTTC. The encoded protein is CASSSGLPQYF.